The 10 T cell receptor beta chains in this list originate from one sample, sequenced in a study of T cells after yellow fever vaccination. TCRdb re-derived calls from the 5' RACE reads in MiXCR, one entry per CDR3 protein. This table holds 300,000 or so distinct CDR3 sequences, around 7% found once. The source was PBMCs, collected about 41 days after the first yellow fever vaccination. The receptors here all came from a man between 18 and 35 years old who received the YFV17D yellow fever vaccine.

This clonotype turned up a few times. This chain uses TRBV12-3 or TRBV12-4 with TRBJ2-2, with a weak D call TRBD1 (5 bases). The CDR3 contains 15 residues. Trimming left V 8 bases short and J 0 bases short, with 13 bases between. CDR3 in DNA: TGTGCCAGCTCCCCAGGGTCCCCGAACACCGGGGAGCTGTTTTTT. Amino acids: CASSPGSPNTGELFF.

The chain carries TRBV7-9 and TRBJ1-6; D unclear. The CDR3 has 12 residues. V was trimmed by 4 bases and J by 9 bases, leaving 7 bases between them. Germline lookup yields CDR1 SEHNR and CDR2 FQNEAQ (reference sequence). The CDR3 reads CASSSGSSPLHF. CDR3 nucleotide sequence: TGTGCCAGCAGCTCGGGGAGTTCACCCCTCCACTTT. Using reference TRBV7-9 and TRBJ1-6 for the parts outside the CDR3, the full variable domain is DTGVSQNPRHKITKRGQNVTFRCDPISEHNRLYWYRQTLGQGPEFLTYFQNEAQLEKSRLLSDRFSAERPKGSFSTLEIQRTEQGDSAMYLCASSSGSSPLHFGNGTRLTVT.

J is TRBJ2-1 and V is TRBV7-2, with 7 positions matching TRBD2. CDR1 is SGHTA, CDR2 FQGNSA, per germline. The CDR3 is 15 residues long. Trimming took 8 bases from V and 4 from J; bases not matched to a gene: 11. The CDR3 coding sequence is TGTGCCAGCCAAACCGTAAGCGGGGCATACAATGAGCAGTTCTTC. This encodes CASQTVSGAYNEQFF.

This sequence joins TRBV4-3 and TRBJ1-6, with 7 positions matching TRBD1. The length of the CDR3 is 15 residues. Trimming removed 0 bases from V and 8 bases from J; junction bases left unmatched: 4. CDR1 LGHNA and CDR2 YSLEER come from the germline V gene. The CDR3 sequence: CASSQERDSYSPLHF. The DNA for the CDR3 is TGCGCCAGCAGCCAAGAAAGGGACAGTTATTCACCCCTCCACTTT.

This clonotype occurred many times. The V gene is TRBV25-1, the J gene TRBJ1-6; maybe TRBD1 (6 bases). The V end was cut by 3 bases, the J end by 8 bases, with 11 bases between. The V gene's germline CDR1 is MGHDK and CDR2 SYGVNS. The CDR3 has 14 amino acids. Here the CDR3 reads CASSDYREYSPLHF. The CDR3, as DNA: TGTGCCAGCAGTGACTACAGGGAGTATTCACCCCTCCACTTT.

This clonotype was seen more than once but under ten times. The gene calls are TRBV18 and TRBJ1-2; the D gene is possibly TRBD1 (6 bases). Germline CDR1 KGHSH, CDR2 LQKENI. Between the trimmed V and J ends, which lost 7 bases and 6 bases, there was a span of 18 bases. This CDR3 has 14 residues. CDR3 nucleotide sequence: TGTGCCAGCTTCAGTCTGCGGGGGGCGCATGGCTACACCTTC. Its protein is CASFSLRGAHGYTF.

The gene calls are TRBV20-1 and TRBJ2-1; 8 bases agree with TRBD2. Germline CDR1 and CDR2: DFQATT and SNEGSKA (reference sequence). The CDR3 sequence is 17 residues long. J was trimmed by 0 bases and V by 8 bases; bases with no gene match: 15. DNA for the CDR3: TGCAGTTTAAGCGGGGGTACGTTTTTTAGCTCCTACAATGAGCAGTTCTTC. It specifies CSLSGGTFFSSYNEQFF.

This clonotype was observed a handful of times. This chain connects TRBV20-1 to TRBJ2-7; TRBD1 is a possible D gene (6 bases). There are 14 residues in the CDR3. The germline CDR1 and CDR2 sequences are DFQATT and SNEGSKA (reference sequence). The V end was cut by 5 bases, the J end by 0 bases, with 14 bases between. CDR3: CSASRTASSYEQYF. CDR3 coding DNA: TGCAGTGCTTCCCGGACAGCAAGCTCCTACGAGCAGTACTTC.

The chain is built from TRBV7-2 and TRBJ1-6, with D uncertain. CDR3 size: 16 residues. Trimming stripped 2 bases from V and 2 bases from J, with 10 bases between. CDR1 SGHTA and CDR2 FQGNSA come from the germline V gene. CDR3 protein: CASSLSGLPYNSPLHF. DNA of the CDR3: TGTGCCAGCAGCTTATCCGGGTTGCCCTATAATTCACCCCTCCACTTT.

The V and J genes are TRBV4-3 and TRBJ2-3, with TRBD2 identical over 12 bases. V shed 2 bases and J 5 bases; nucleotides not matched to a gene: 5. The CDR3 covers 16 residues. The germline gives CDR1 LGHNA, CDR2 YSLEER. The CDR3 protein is CASSQYPSGGEDTQYF. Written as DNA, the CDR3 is TGCGCCAGCAGCCAATATCCTAGCGGGGGGGAAGATACGCAGTATTTT.